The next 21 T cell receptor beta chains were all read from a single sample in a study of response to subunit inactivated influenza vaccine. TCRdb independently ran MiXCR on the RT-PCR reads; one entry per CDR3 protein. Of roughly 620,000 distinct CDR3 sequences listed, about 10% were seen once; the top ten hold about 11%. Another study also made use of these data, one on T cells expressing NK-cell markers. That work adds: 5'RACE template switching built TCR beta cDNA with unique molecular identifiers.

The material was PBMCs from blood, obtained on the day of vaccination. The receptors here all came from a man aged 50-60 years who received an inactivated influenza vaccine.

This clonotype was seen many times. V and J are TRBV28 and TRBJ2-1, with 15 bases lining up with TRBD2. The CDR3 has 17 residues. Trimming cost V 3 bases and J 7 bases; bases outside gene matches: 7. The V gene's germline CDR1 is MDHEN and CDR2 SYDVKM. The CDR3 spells CASSFGLAGGALNEQFF. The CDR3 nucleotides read TGTGCCAGCAGTTTCGGACTAGCGGGGGGGGCTTTGAATGAGCAGTTCTTC. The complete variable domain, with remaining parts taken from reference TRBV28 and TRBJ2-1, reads DVKVTQSSRYLVKRTGEKVFLECVQDMDHENMFWYRQDPGLGLRLIYFSYDVKMKEKGDIPEGYSVSREKKERFSLILESASTNQTSMYLCASSFGLAGGALNEQFFGPGTRLTVL.

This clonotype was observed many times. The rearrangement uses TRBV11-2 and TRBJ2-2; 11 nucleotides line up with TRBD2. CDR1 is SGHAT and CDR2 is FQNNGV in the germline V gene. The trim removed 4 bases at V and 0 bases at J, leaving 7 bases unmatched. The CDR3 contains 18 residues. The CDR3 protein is CASSSGLAGIANTGELFF. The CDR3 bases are TGTGCCAGCAGCTCCGGACTAGCGGGTATCGCGAACACCGGGGAGCTGTTTTTT. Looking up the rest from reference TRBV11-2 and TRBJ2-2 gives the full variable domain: EAGVAQSPRYKIIEKRQSVAFWCNPISGHATLYWYQQILGQGPKLLIQFQNNGVVDDSQLPKDRFSAERLKGVDSTLKIQPAKLEDSAVYLCASSSGLAGIANTGELFFGEGSRLTVL.

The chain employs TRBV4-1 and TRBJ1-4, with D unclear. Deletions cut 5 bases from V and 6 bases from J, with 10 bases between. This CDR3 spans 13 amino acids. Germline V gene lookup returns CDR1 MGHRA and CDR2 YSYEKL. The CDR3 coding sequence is TGCGCCAGCAGCTTCGGGGTCTATGAAAAACTGTTTTTT. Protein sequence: CASSFGVYEKLFF.

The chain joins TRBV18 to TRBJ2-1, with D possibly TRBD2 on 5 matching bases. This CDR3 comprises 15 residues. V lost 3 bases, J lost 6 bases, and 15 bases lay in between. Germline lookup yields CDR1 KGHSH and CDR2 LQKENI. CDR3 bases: TGTGCCAGCTCACCTCGGGTAAATGAGGGCAATGAGCAGTTCTTC. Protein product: CASSPRVNEGNEQFF.

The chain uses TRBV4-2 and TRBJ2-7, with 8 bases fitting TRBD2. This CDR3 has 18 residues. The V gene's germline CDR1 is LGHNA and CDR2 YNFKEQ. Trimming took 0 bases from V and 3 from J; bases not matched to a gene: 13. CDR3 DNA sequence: TGTGCCAGCAGCCAAGAGGGCGGCCGCAGCGGGGGACGCTACGAGCAGTACTTC. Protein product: CASSQEGGRSGGRYEQYF.

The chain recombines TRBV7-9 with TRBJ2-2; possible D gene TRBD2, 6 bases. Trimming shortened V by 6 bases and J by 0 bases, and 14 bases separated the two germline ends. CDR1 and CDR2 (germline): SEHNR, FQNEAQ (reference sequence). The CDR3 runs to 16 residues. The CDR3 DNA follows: TGTGCCAGCAGATCATGGGGGGTAGCGAACACCGGGGAGCTGTTTTTT. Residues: CASRSWGVANTGELFF.

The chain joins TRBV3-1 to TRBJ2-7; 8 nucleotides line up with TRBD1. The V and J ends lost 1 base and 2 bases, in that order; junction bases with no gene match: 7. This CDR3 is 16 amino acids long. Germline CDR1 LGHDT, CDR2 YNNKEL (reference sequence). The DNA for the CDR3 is TGTGCCAGCAGCCAAGTTTCAGGGGGCTCCCCCTACGAGCAGTACTTC. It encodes CASSQVSGGSPYEQYF.

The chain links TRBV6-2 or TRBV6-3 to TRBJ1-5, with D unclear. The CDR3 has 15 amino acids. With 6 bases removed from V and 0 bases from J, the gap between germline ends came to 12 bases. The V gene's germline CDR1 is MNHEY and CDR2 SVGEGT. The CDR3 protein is CASSLRRDSNQPQHF. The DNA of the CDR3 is TGTGCCAGCAGCCTCCGCCGAGATAGCAATCAGCCCCAGCATTTT.

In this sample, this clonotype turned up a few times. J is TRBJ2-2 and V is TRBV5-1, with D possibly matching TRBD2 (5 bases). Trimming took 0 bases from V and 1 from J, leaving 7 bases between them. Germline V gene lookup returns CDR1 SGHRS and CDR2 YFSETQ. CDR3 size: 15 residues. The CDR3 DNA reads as TGCGCCAGCAGCTTGGACGGGGTGAACACCGGGGAGCTGTTTTTT. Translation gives CASSLDGVNTGELFF.

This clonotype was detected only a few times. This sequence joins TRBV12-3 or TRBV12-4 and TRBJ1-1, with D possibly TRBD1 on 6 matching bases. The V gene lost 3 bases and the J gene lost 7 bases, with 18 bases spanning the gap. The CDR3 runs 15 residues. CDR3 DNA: TGTGCCAGCAGTTTTCCCTCACAGGGAACCCTTGAAGCTTTCTTT. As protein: CASSFPSQGTLEAFF.

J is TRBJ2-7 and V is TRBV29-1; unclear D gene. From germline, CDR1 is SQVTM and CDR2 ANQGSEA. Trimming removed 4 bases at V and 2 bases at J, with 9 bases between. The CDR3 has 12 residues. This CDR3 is CSVVDGAYEQYF. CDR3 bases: TGCAGCGTTGTAGACGGAGCCTACGAGCAGTACTTC.

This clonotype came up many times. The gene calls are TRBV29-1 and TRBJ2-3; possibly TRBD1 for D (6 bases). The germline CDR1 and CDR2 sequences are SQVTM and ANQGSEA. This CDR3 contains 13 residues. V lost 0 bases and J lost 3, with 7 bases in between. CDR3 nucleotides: TGCAGCGTTGAAGAAGGGGGTACAGATACGCAGTATTTT. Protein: CSVEEGGTDTQYF.

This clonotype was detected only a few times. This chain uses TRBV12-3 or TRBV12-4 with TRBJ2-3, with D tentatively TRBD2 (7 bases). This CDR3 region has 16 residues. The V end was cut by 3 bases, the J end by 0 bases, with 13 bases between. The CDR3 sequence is CASSLKRGASTDTQYF. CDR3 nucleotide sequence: TGTGCCAGCAGTTTGAAACGGGGGGCCAGCACAGATACGCAGTATTTT.

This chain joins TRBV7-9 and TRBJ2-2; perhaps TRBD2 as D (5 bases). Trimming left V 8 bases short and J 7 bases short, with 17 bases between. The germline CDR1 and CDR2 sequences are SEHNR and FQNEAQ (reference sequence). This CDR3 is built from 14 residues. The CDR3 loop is CASVLPGKSGELFF. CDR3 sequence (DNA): TGTGCCAGCGTACTTCCGGGGAAGAGCGGGGAGCTGTTTTTT.

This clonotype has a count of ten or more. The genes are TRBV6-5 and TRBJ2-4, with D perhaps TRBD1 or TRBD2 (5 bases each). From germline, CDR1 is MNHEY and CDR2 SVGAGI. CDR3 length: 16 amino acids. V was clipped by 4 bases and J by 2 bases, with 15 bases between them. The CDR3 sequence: CASSSKSRESKNIQYF. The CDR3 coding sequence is TGTGCCAGCAGTTCCAAGTCCAGGGAGTCCAAAAACATTCAGTACTTC.

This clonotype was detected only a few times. The CDR3 here is CASSQDEDEQYF. The CDR3 coding sequence is TGTGCCAGCAGCCAAGATGAGGACGAGCAGTACTTC. This chain uses TRBV4-2 with TRBJ2-7; D uncertain. Between the trimmed V and J ends, which lost 0 bases and 5 bases, there was a span of 5 bases. This CDR3 spans 12 amino acids. The V gene's germline CDR1 is LGHNA and CDR2 YNFKEQ.

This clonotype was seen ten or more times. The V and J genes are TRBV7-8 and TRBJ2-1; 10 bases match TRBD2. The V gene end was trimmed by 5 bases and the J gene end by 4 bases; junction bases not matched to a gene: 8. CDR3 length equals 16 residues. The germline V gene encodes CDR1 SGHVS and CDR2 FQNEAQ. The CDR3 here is CASSRGLAADYNEQFF. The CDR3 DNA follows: TGTGCCAGCAGCAGAGGACTAGCGGCCGATTACAATGAGCAGTTCTTC.

Here the CDR3 reads CASGTWNTGELFF. The CDR3 coding sequence is TGCGCCAGTGGGACCTGGAACACCGGGGAGCTGTTTTTT. The V gene is TRBV10-2, the J gene TRBJ2-2; D may be TRBD1 or TRBD2 (5 bases each). The CDR3 consists of 13 residues. Germline V gives CDR1 WSHSY, CDR2 SAAADI. The V gene lost 9 bases and the J gene lost 1 base, with 9 bases spanning the gap.

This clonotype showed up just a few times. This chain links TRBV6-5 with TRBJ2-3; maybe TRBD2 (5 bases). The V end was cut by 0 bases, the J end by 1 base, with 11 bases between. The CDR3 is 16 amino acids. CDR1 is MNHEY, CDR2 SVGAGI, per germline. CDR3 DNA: TGTGCCAGCAGTTACTCTATTTTCGGGGGCACAGATACGCAGTATTTT. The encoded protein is CASSYSIFGGTDTQYF.

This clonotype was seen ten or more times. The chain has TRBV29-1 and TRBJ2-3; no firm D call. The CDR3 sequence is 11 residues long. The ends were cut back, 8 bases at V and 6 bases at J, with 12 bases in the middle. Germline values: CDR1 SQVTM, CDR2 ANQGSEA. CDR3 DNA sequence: TGCAGCTCATATAGGGCGGATACGCAGTATTTT. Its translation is CSSYRADTQYF.

The CDR3 DNA is TGTGCCAGCAACAAACTGGTAGGGCCCGATGAGCAGTTCTTC. Translated, it gives CASNKLVGPDEQFF. This sequence joins TRBV7-8 and TRBJ2-1, with no clear D. Germline loops: CDR1 SGHVS, CDR2 FQNEAQ. V gave up 7 bases and J gave up 8 bases, with 18 bases separating them. The CDR3 extends over 14 amino acids.